This T cell receptor beta chain was sequenced for a study of T cell responses to AZD1222 COVID-19 vaccine. For the study at large: Combined were second doses at about 4 or about 12 weeks. Overall study findings and caveats: Spike as a whole was targeted by vaccine-associated CD4 TCRs, dominant at 160-218 and 743-854. The sample set comprised mostly white British donors with more females, and clonal diversity was possibly underestimated. Spike-specific TCR breadth and depth were elevated following two AZD1222 doses.

Sequencing was performed with immunoSEQ multiplex PCR; in TCRdb, only in-frame clones are kept and a portion is missing. The repertoire holds 130,000 or so clones, with about nine tenths as singletons. Worth noting for this clone: Its antigen is unidentified.

V gave up 3 bases and J gave up 7 bases, with 9 bases separating them. Germline CDR1 GTSNPN, CDR2 SVGIG (reference sequence). This CDR3 contains 11 residues. The rearrangement uses TRBV30 and TRBJ1-1; the D is unclear. The clonotype comes from an adult in good health. Here the sequenced sample was peripheral blood, taken on day 0 of AZD1222 vaccination. DNA of the CDR3: TGTGCCTGGAGCCCCAGAGATGAAGCTTTCTTT. Translating it yields CAWSPRDEAFF.